This TCR beta chain comes out of a study of cytomegalovirus exposure and HLA in healthy donors. Study conclusions and caveats: Evidence from a later analysis indicated that most CMV-associated TCR beta chains looked HLA-restricted. The investigators catalogued 150 to 200 TCR beta chains as cytomegalovirus-associated. Several of the most significant clusters were apparently associated with common viral pathogens in a later analysis. Earlier findings revealed that most TCR beta V segments proved productive either about 87% or about 30% of the time.

The CDR3 length is 13 residues. Deletions cut 6 bases from V and 4 bases from J, with 13 bases between. Looked up from germline, CDR1 is MNHEY and CDR2 is SMNVEV (reference sequence). A multiplex PCR was run with 60 Vbeta primers and 13 Jbeta primers. The assay was immunoSEQ multiplex PCR, and TCRdb's table has in-frame clones only and misses some. The table includes roughly 100,000 clones, about 81% detected once. Remarks on this clone: Antigen specificity is unknown.

J is TRBJ2-7 and V is TRBV27; D perhaps matches TRBD1 (6 bases). The sample consisted of PBMCs. This sequence originates from a man aged 25-40 years in good health and CMV-seronegative. The CDR3 bases are TGTGCCAGCAGACAAGGGGGTAGGTACGAGCAGTACTTC. This gives the protein CASRQGGRYEQYF.